This T cell receptor (beta chain) derives from a study of cytomegalovirus exposure and HLA in healthy donors. The study, taken as a whole, reports: When presence/absence was analysed, sequencing depth was taken to be roughly uniform across donors. The classifier, whose performance was assessed in both the original and validation cohorts, reportedly diagnosed cytomegalovirus status with high specificity and sensitivity.

As to this clone: Antigen unknown.

The CDR3 length is 13 residues. The germline gives CDR1 SGHTA, CDR2 FQGNSA. Deletions cut 1 base from V and 13 bases from J, with 15 bases between. Amplification used 60 Vbeta primers and 13 Jbeta primers. Sequencing used immunoSEQ multiplex PCR; TCRdb keeps in-frame clones, though not all of them. This table holds almost 200,000 clones, around 79% found once. Healthy bone marrow donors supplied every sample. The sequence came from a woman under 40 in good health and CMV-seropositive. This rearrangement joins TRBV7-2 to TRBJ2-3; maybe TRBD2 (6 bases). Material: PBMCs. The CDR3 nucleotides are TGTGCCAGCAGCTTAGAAATGACAGAGCGGGAGTATTTT. This translates into CASSLEMTEREYF.